The rows below give T cell receptor beta chains drawn from one sample of a study of shared clonotypes between healthy human individuals. Assay used: immunoSEQ multiplex PCR; TCRdb lists only in-frame clones, some missing. The data show 2.5 million or so clones, with 85% to 95% seen just once and 0.11% to 0.15% held by the top ten. Material for sequencing was naive CD4+ T cells sorted from blood. The source of these receptors is a man between 18 and 29 years old in good health. Both conserved end residues are part of each CDR3. Clone size is shown for a subset of rows, as once, few, many or a class of expanded clone.

v_gene	j_gene	abundance	CDR3aa
TRBV6-1	TRBJ2-7	-	CASRETSGRYEQYF
TRBV12-5	TRBJ2-7	-	CASGPPYEQYF
TRBV7-2	TRBJ2-3	-	CASSLLPSGGTDTQYF
TRBV12-5	TRBJ1-2	-	CASGFYPQRRDVGYGYTF
TRBV25-1	TRBJ2-7	-	CASSVKRDRPSYEQYF
TRBV10-1	TRBJ1-6	-	CASSETKGDPLHF
TRBV9	TRBJ1-2	-	CASSAGGASYGYTF
TRBV19	TRBJ1-2	-	CASQTGAPTRYGYTF
TRBV5-8	TRBJ2-5	-	CASSLESRTEETQYF
TRBV7-3	TRBJ2-5	-	CASSTSGGETQYF
TRBV5-4	TRBJ2-7	-	CASSRGPTAGEQYF
TRBV6-5	TRBJ1-2	-	CASSPLTGNYGYTF
TRBV30	TRBJ1-4	few	CAWRTSGDNVEKLFF
TRBV10-1	TRBJ2-7	-	CASSESGIAGGRRYEQYF
TRBV6-6	TRBJ2-7	-	CASSTSGTFGEQYF
TRBV30	TRBJ2-1	-	CAWSQGGSYNEQFF
TRBV6-1	TRBJ1-5	-	CASSETRVQPQHF
TRBV5-1	TRBJ1-4	-	CASSLAGQDEKLFF
TRBV6-5	TRBJ1-1	few	CASSYSLGSEAFF
TRBV7-2	TRBJ1-2	once	CASSWDRGPNYGYTF
TRBV15	TRBJ2-5	-	CATSRAGQGETQYF
TRBV11-3	TRBJ2-1	-	CASNTQGGEQFF
TRBV7-2	TRBJ2-3	-	CASNSADDTQYF
TRBV28	TRBJ2-7	-	CASIGRGTREQYF
TRBV10-3	TRBJ1-3	-	CASETGSSGNTIYF
TRBV30	TRBJ2-1	-	CAWTKSGGTVQFF
TRBV12-5	TRBJ2-7	-	CASGLGQGSKQYF
TRBV28	TRBJ1-2	-	CASSFRRGANYGYTF
TRBV11-3	TRBJ2-1	-	CASSGRGGRETYNEQFF
TRBV5-4	TRBJ2-3	-	CASSLGSGSTDTQYF
TRBV2	TRBJ1-1	-	CASKGLALVNTEAFF
TRBV10-3	TRBJ1-2	-	CAISRAGTGALGTYGYTF
TRBV6-5	TRBJ2-3	-	CASSYQLADTDTQYF
TRBV18	TRBJ1-5	once	CASSPQGGTIVSQPQHF
TRBV5-4	TRBJ1-2	-	CASSLTGGSYGYTF
TRBV28	TRBJ1-1	-	CASSLGRDAFF
TRBV9	TRBJ2-3	-	CASSVEAGGSANTQYF
TRBV5-4	TRBJ1-4	-	CASSDPQTGGNEKLFF
TRBV7-9	TRBJ1-5	-	CASSLDGGSNQPQHF
TRBV7-9	TRBJ2-3	-	CASSFGPLQSTDTQYF
TRBV2	TRBJ2-7	-	CASSEDAYLDEQYF
TRBV6-6	TRBJ2-2	-	CASKGTTGGELFF
TRBV30	TRBJ1-2	-	CAWSGLTGPYGYTF
TRBV6-6	TRBJ2-1	-	CASSPGTSSYNEQFF
TRBV9	TRBJ1-1	-	CASSVSGGWNTEAFF
TRBV19	TRBJ2-4	-	CASSQGAGKNIQYF
TRBV21-1	TRBJ1-2	-	CASSTYRDWYGYTF
TRBV11-1	TRBJ1-3	-	CASSITPAGVTSGNTIYF
TRBV18	TRBJ1-1	-	CASSPRGTGGGVTEAFF
TRBV5-4	TRBJ2-7	-	CASSLSPGSYEQYF
TRBV9	TRBJ1-6	-	CASRARGGNSPLHF
TRBV5-6	TRBJ1-4	once	CASRYYRGGEKLFF
TRBV6-1	TRBJ1-5	-	CASSPRGQMNQPQHF
TRBV29-1	TRBJ2-2	-	CSGLNTGELFF
TRBV15	TRBJ2-1	-	CATSRVSYNEQFF
TRBV21-1	TRBJ2-5	once	CASSKRSGSQETQYF
TRBV5-6	TRBJ2-3	once	CASSLEYGSGDTQYF
TRBV10-2	TRBJ2-3	-	CAIGTSDSTDTQYF
TRBV11-2	TRBJ2-2	few	CASSFAANTGELFF